This T cell receptor (beta chain) was sequenced during a study of T cell changes during pregnancy in multiple sclerosis. This CDR3 region has 20 residues. The germline V gene has CDR1 SGHRS and CDR2 YFSETQ. The ends lost 1 base at V and 0 bases at J; junction bases unmatched: 10. This table comes from immunoSEQ multiplex PCR, and its TCRdb copy is limited to in-frame clones, with some not included. The sample records 58,000 or so clones, about 90% being singletons. This TCR came from a female donor with multiple sclerosis, enrolled in a pregnancy study. The rearrangement links TRBV5-1 to TRBJ2-6, with 10 bases aligning to TRBD1. Sample: peripheral blood, taken in the first trimester of pregnancy. CDR3 sequence: CASSLWWTGGGSSGANVLTF. DNA of the CDR3: TGCGCCAGCAGCTTGTGGTGGACAGGGGGTGGAAGCTCTGGGGCCAACGTCCTGACTTTC.